This entry lists 5 T cell receptor beta chains sequenced from one sample in a study of cytomegalovirus exposure and HLA in healthy donors. With 60 Vbeta and 13 Jbeta primers, the PCR was carried out. TCRdb's table, derived via immunoSEQ multiplex PCR, lists solely in-frame clones and lacks some. The sample contains approximately 180,000 clones, 77% of which appear only once. Input material: PBMCs. The source of these receptors is a woman aged 55-70 years in good health and CMV-seropositive.

In this sample, this clone turned up a few times. This sequence joins TRBV9 and TRBJ2-2; 11 nucleotides match TRBD2. Germline V CDR1 and CDR2: SGDLS, YYNGEE. This CDR3 has 17 amino acids. V shed 3 bases, J shed 3 bases, and the junction held 7 bases outside the gene matches. The CDR3 sequence: CASSGRPGLADTGELFF. For the CDR3, the DNA is TGTGCCAGCAGCGGACGTCCGGGACTAGCGGACACCGGGGAGCTGTTTTTT.

The gene calls are TRBV7-3 and TRBJ2-1; a possible D gene is TRBD1 (6 bases). This CDR3 has 12 amino acids. CDR1 and CDR2 (germline): SGHTA, FQGTGA. V lost 8 bases and J lost 4, with 9 bases in between. CDR3: CASGRGYNEQFF. The CDR3, as DNA: TGTGCCAGCGGCAGGGGATACAATGAGCAGTTCTTC.

This rearrangement joins TRBV10-3 to TRBJ2-7; D is ambiguous. Per germline, CDR1 ENHRY and CDR2 SYGVKD. The germline V and J ends were trimmed by 7 bases and 6 bases, with 16 bases remaining between them. This CDR3 has 13 residues. For the CDR3, the DNA is TGTGCCATCATCTTAATGACGGAGAGCGAGCAGTACTTC. Protein sequence: CAIILMTESEQYF.

This rearrangement joins TRBV27 to TRBJ1-1, with a possible D match to TRBD1 (5 bases). Per germline, CDR1 MNHEY and CDR2 SMNVEV (reference sequence). This CDR3 comprises 16 residues. V was shortened by 4 bases and J by 4 bases, with 19 bases between the two germline ends. The CDR3 coding sequence is TGTGCCAGCAGTTCTACGACGACAGACAAGGCCACTGAAGCTTTCTTT. Protein product: CASSSTTTDKATEAFF.

The chain couples TRBV5-1 to TRBJ2-7; 9 bases line up with TRBD1. Germline CDR1 and CDR2: SGHRS and YFSETQ. J was trimmed by 2 bases and V by 6 bases; bases with no gene match: 9. The CDR3 spans 15 residues. CDR3 sequence reads: CASTRRGQGTYEQYF. Written as DNA, the CDR3 is TGCGCCAGCACCCGAAGGGGACAGGGTACCTACGAGCAGTACTTC. Variable domain in full (rest from reference TRBV5-1 and TRBJ2-7): KAGVTQTPRYLIKTRGQQVTLSCSPISGHRSVSWYQQTPGQGLQFLFEYFSETQRNKGNFPGRFSGRQFSNSRSEMNVSTLELGDSALYLCASTRRGQGTYEQYFGPGTRLTVT.